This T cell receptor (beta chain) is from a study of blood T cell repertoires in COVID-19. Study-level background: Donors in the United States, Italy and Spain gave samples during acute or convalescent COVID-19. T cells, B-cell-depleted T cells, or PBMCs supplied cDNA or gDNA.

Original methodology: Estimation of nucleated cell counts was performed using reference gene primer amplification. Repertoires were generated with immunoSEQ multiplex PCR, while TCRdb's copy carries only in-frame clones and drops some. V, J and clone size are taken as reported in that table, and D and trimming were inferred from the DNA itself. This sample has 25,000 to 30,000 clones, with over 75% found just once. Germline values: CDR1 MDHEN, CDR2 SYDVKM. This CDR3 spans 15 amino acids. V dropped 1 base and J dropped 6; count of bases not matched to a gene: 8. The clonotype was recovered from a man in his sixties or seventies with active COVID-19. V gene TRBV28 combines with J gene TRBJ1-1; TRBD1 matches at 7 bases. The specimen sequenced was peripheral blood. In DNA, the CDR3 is TGTGCCAGCAGTTTATTGGGGACAGACAGCTCTGAAGCTTTCTTT. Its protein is CASSLLGTDSSEAFF.